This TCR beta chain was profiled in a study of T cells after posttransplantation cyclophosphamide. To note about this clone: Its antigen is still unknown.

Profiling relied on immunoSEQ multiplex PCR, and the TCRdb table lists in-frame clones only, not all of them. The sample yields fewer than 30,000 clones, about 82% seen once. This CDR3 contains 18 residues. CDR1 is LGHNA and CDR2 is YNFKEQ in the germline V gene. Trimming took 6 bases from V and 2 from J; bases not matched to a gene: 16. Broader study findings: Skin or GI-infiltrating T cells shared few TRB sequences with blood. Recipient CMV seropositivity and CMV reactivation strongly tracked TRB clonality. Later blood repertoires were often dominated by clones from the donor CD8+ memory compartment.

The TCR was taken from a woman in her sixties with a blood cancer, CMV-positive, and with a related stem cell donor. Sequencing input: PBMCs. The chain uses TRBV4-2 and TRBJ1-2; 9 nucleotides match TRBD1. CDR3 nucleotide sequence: TGTGCCAGCAGACCCCGAAACCTCCGGGACAGGGTGAACTATGGCTACACCTTC. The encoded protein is CASRPRNLRDRVNYGYTF.